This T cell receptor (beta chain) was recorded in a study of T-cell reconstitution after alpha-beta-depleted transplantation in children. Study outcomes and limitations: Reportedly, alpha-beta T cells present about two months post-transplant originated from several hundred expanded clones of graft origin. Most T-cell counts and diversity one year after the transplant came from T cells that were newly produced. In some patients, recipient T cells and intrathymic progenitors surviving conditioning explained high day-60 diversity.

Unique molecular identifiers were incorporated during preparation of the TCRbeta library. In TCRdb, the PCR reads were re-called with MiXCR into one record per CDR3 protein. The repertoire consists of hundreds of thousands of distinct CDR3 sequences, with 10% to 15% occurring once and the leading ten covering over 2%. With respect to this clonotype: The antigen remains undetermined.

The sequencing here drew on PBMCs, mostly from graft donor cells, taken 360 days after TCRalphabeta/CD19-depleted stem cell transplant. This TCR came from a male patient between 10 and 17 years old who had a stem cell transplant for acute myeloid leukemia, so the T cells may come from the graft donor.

CDR3 DNA sequence: TGTGCCATCAGTGGGGCTAGCGGGAGCTCCTACGAGCAGTACTTC. Protein sequence: CAISGASGSSYEQYF. The chain combines TRBV10-3 with TRBJ2-7; 10 bases line up with TRBD2. Germline V gene sequence: CDR1 ENHRY, CDR2 SYGVKD. The CDR3 runs 15 residues. The V segment lost 4 bases and the J segment 0 bases; nucleotides outside the gene matches: 3.